The sequence of this T cell receptor (beta chain) was determined in a study of PD-L1 blockade in urothelial cancer. The time point is: pretreatment peripheral blood. CDR3 length equals 13 residues. Germline lookup yields CDR1 SGHTS and CDR2 YDEGEE. V dropped 2 bases and J dropped 7 bases, with 12 bases sitting between them. Data came from immunoSEQ multiplex PCR; TCRdb stores just in-frame clones and leaves some out. The repertoire holds more than 40,000 clones, with 82% as singletons. This specimen consisted of PBMCs, obtained around atezolizumab (anti-PD-L1) treatment. This chain uses TRBV5-8 with TRBJ1-1, with D unclear. This receptor was identified in a man aged 50-59 years with urothelial cancer. The CDR3 spells CASSLWEDSEAFF. The DNA for the CDR3 is TGTGCCAGCAGCTTATGGGAGGATAGTGAAGCTTTCTTT.